This T cell receptor (beta chain) originates from a study of blood T cell repertoires in COVID-19. This CDR3 comprises 13 residues. The germline V gene encodes CDR1 MRHNA and CDR2 SNTAGT. V was cut by 4 bases and J by 2 bases, with 8 bases left in between. Clones were read by immunoSEQ multiplex PCR, and TCRdb kept only the in-frame ones, dropping some. The top ten hold about 4.8% of the sample, which has about 250,000 clones, roughly 82% seen once. The material sequenced was peripheral blood. This clonotype was sampled from a woman in her sixties or seventies with acute or convalescent COVID-19. The chain combines TRBV6-4 with TRBJ1-1, with D unresolved. The CDR3 loop is CASSVSINTEAFF. DNA of the CDR3: TGTGCCAGCAGTGTCTCCATTAACACTGAAGCTTTCTTT.